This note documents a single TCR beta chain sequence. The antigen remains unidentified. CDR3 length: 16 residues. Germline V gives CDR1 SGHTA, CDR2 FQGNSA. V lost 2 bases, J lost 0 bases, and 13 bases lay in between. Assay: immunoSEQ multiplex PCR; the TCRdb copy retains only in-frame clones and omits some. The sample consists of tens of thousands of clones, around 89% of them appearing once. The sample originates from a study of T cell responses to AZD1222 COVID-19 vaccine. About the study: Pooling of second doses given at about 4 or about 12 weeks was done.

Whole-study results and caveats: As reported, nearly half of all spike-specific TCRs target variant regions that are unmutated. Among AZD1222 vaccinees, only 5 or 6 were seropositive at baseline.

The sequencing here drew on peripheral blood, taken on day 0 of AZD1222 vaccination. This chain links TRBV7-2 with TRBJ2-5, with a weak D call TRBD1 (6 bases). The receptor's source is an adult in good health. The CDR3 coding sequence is TGTGCCAGCAGCTTATCCTGGGGACACAACCAAGAGACCCAGTACTTC. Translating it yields CASSLSWGHNQETQYF.